This note documents a single T cell receptor (beta chain) sequence. The sample originates from a study of blood T cell repertoires in COVID-19. About the study: Material from acute and convalescent COVID-19 was sourced from the United States, Italy and Spain. PBMCs, B-cell-depleted T cells, or T cells were the source of the cDNA or gDNA that made up the material.

This CDR3 is built from 11 residues. V lost 11 bases and J 15 bases, leaving 20 bases between the germline ends. The germline V gene encodes CDR1 MDHEN and CDR2 SYDVKM. Original analysis: The assay estimated nucleated cells by amplifying reference gene primers. Some clones are missing from TCRdb's copy, which holds only in-frame ones; the method was immunoSEQ multiplex PCR. Clonal size and the V and J genes are those of that table, whereas D and trimming came from the DNA. There are about 180,000 clones in the sample; about 86% occur only once, and less than 25% lies in the top ten. The rearrangement uses TRBV28 and TRBJ2-1, with a weak D call TRBD2 (6 bases). Sequenced: peripheral blood. The TCR was taken from a man between 70 and 80 years old with active or convalescent COVID-19. CDR3 region: CAGGSPGLRFF. In DNA, the CDR3 is TGTGCCGGGGGGTCCCCGGGACTGCGGTTCTTC.